Presented here are 9 T cell receptor beta chains from one specimen sequenced in a study of T-cell reconstitution after alpha-beta-depleted transplantation in children (dated by TCRdb to the mid-2010s). Preparation of the library involved PCR. For sequencing, an Illumina HiSeq 2500 was employed. To normalize quantification of the TCRbeta repertoire, the TCR libraries were built with molecular barcoding that relied on unique molecular identifiers. Starting from the raw public reads, TCRdb applied fastp trimming at Q25, assembled clones with MiXCR and retained in-frame beta chains. For every CDR3 protein sequence, its rows merge into one entry that carries the most common genes and DNA. Present in this sample are fewer than 550,000 distinct CDR3 sequences, about 10% of which were seen just once. Around 2% of the sample comes from the top ten. Per the publication, the treatment or condition label means: allogeneic hematopoietic cell transplantation with graft depleted of TCRalphabeta T cells and CD19 B cells.

The sample in question was PBMCs, obtained before TCRalphabeta/CD19-depleted stem cell transplant. The source is a child aged 2-15 years with inherited bone marrow failure, due to receive a stem cell transplant.

This clonotype was observed a handful of times. This rearrangement joins TRBV12-3 or TRBV12-4 to TRBJ2-5; D not resolved. Deletions cut 6 bases from V and 3 bases from J, with 14 bases between. This CDR3 has 14 residues. The CDR3 DNA follows: TGTGCCAGCAGCCACATCGACTCTGAAGAGACCCAGTACTTC. Protein sequence: CASSHIDSEETQYF.

Ten or more counts support this clonotype. The V call is TRBV7-2, the J call TRBJ1-6; unclear D gene. CDR3 length: 13 residues. V lost 3 bases and J 7 bases, leaving 7 bases between the germline ends. Germline V gives CDR1 SGHTA, CDR2 FQGNSA. CDR3: CASSLRRNSPLHF. CDR3 DNA sequence: TGTGCCAGCAGCTTGCGACGAAATTCACCCCTCCACTTT.

The rearrangement uses TRBV19 and TRBJ1-1, with D possibly being TRBD1 (5 bases). This CDR3 has 13 residues. The V end lost 2 bases, the J end lost 11 bases, and 15 bases lay between the germline ends. Germline loops: CDR1 LNHDA, CDR2 SQIVND (reference sequence). The CDR3 spells CASSISTGAGAFF. The DNA of the CDR3 is TGTGCCAGTAGTATATCTACCGGGGCAGGGGCTTTCTTT.

On this clonotype: One base away lies a much larger clone, so this may be a sequencing read error. The gene calls are TRBV10-3 and TRBJ2-7; a possible D gene is TRBD2 (5 bases). From germline, CDR1 is ENHRY and CDR2 SYGVKD. This CDR3 has 14 residues. The V gene lost 7 bases and the J gene lost 3 bases, with 16 bases spanning the gap. The CDR3 reads CAIMHSSAIYEQYF. CDR3 nucleotide sequence: TGTGCCATCATGCATAGTAGCGCGATCTACGAGCAGTACTTC.

As for this clonotype: This may come from a read error, since a much larger clone is one base off. This chain uses TRBV4-3 with TRBJ2-1; tentatively, D is TRBD2 (6 bases). Trimming took 3 bases from V and 2 from J, leaving 14 bases between them. Per the germline V gene, CDR1 is LGHNA and CDR2 is YSLEER. This CDR3 has 16 amino acids. The CDR3 protein is CASSHEGTLTYNEQFF. DNA of the CDR3: TGCGCCAGCAGCCACGAGGGGACTTTGACCTACAATGAGCAGTTCTTC.

This clonotype showed up many times. The V call is TRBV29-1, the J call TRBJ2-7; 9 bases map to TRBD2. Germline V CDR1 and CDR2: SQVTM, ANQGSEA. J lost 4 bases, V lost 4 bases, and 5 bases had no gene match. CDR3 length equals 13 residues. This CDR3 is CSVVHSGSYEQYF. The CDR3 bases are TGCAGCGTTGTTCATAGCGGGAGTTACGAGCAGTACTTC.

This chain joins TRBV1 and TRBJ1-5; TRBD1 is taken as the D call from the table, unchecked against the DNA. TRBV1 is noted as a pseudogene. This CDR3 comprises 14 residues. CDR3: CASSIGKGIQPQHF. The CDR3 nucleotides are TGTGCCAGCAGCATAGGAAAGGGAATTCAGCCCCAGCATTTT.

In its sample, this clonotype was seen many times. This chain uses TRBV7-2 with TRBJ1-1; D is unclear. V was cut by 10 bases and J by 0 bases, with 12 bases left in between. The germline CDR1 and CDR2 sequences are SGHTA and FQGNSA. The CDR3 has 13 amino acids. The DNA for the CDR3 is TGTGCCACCTACTCCAGGTTGAACACTGAAGCTTTCTTT. This codes for CATYSRLNTEAFF.

Ten or more counts support this clonotype. V usage is TRBV7-8 and J usage is TRBJ2-1, with D maybe TRBD2 (5 bases). The CDR3 has 14 residues. Trimming took 5 bases from V and 10 from J, leaving 18 bases between them. From germline, CDR1 is SGHVS and CDR2 FQNEAQ. The CDR3 nucleotides are TGTGCCAGCAGCCCGACGTACGGGGTTCGAGAGCAGTTCTTC. Translation: CASSPTYGVREQFF.